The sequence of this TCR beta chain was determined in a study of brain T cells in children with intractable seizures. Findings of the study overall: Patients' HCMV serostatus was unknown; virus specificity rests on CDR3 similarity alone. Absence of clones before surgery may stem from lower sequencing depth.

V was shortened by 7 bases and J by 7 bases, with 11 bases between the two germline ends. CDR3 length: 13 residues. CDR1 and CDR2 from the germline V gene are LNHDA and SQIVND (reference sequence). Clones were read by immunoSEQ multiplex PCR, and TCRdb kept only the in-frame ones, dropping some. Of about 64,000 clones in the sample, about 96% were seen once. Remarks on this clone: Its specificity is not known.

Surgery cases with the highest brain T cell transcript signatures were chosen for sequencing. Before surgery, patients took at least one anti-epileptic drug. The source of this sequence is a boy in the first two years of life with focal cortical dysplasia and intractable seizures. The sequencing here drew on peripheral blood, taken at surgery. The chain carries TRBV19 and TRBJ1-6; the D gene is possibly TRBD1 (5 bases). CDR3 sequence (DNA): TGTGCCAGTAAGGGGACCCCGAATTCACCCCTCCACTTT. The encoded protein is CASKGTPNSPLHF.